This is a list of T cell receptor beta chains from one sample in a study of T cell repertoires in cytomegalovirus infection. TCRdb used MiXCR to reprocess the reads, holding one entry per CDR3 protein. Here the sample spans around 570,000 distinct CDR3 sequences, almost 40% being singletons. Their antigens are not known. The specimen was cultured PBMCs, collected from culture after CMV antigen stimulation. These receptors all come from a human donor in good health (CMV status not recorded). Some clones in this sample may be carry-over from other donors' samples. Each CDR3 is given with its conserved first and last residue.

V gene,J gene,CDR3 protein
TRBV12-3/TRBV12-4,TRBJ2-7,CASSLLGDRGHEQYF
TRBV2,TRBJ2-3,CASSLGLAGELDTQYF
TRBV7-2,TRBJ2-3,CASSFGGLGDTQYF
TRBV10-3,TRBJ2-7,CAIRSAGSDYEQYF
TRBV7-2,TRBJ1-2,CASSPRTTGYTF
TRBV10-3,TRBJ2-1,CAIKRGYNEQFF
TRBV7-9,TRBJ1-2,CASSLRGLRNYGYTF
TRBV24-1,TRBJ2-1,CATRRQGGSYNEQFF
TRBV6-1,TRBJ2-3,CASSETSGRARGTQYF
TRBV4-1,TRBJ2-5,CASSQAGGGALNYQETQYF
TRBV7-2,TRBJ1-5,CASSLYGHNQPQHF
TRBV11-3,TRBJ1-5,CASLYSLDSPYQPQHF
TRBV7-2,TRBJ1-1,CASSLVGTSNTEAFF
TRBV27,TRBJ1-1,CASSRDRDRGSEAFF
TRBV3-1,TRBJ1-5,CASSRVGQPQHF
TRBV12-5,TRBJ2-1,CASGLGQDGTLSYNEQFF
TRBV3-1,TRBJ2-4,CASSHFRLAKNIQYF
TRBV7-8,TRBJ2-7,CASRSYRGYEQYF
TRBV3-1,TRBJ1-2,CASSQERVGYTF
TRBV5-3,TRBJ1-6,CASTARPANSPLHF
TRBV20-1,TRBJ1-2,CSARDRLGFPNYGYTF
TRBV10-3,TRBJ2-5,CAISEKAGAAGETQYF
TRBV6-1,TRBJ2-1,CASSEWAGSYNEQFF
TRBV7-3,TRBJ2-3,CASTGRDTQYF
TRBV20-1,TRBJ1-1,CSARGFYTEAFF
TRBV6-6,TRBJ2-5,CASRVPGSGTQYF